This T cell receptor beta chain came from a study of T cells expressing NK-cell markers. The overall study: All TCR beta repertoires analysed originated from sorted CD3+CD56+NKG2C+, CD3+CD56+NKG2C- and CD3+CD56-NKG2C+ T cells. Of eight sequenced donors, seven were HCMV-seropositive and one HCMV-seronegative. Regarding the study as a whole: Dominant NKG2C+ clonotypes made up about 1.0-7.0% of CD8+ T cells in roughly 6 donors.

In regard to this clonotype: The antigen remains undetermined.

There are 13 residues in the CDR3. Germline V gene sequence: CDR1 LGHNA, CDR2 YSLEER. Beta-chain TCR cDNA was generated via 5'RACE template switching with UMIs. TCRdb processed the 5' RACE reads again and assigns one entry to each CDR3 protein, with no DNA. There are some 150,000 distinct CDR3 sequences in the sample, with less than 15% held by the top ten. The chain combines TRBV4-3 with TRBJ2-1; TCRdb names TRBD2, which stays unverified in the absence of DNA. The clonotype comes from a man in his late teens or twenties in good health. Sequencing was done on a sample of blood T cells: a sorted CD56 or NKG2C T cell subset, CD4+ or CD8+ T cells, or bulk PBMC T cells (not recorded which). The CDR3 protein is CASSHLAGGDQFF.